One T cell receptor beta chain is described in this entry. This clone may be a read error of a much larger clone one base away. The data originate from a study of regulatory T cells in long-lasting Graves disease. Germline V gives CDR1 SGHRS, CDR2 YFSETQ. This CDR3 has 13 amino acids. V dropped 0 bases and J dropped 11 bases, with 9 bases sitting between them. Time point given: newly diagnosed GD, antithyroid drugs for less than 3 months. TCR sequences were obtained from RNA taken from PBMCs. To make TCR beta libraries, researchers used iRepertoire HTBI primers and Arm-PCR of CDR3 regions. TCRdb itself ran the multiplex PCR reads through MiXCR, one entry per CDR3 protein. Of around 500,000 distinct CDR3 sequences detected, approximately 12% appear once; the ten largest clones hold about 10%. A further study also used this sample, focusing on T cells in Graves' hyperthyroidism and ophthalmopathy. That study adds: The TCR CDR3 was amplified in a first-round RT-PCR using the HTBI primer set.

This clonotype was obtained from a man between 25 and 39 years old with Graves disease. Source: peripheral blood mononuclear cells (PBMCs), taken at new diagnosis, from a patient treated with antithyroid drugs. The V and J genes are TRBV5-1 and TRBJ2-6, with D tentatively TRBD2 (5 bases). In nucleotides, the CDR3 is TGCGCCAGCAGCTTGGCCGGAGGCGACGTCCTGACTTTC. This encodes CASSLAGGDVLTF.